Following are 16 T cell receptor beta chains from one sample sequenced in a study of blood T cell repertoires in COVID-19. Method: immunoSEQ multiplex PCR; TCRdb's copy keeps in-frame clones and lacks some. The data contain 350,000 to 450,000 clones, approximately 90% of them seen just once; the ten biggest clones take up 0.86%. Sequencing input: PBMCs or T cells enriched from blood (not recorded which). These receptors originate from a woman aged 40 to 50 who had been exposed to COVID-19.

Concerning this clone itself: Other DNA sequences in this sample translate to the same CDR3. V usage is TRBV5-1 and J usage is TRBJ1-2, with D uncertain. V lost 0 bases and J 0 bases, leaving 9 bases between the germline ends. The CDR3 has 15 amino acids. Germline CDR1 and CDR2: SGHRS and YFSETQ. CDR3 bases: TGCGCCAGCAGCTTGGGAAGTACGGCTAACTATGGCTACACCTTC. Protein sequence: CASSLGSTANYGYTF.

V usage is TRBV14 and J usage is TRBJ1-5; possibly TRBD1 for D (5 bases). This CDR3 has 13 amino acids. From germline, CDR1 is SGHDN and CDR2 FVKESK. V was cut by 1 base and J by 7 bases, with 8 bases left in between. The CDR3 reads CASSQVQGQPQHF. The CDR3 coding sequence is TGTGCCAGCAGCCAAGTTCAGGGACAGCCCCAGCATTTT.

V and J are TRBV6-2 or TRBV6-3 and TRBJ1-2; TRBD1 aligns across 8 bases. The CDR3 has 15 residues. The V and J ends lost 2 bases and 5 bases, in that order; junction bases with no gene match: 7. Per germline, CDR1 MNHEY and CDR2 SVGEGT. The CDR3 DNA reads TGTGCCAGCAGTTACCAGGACAGGGCCTGGTATGGCTACACCTTC. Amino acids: CASSYQDRAWYGYTF.

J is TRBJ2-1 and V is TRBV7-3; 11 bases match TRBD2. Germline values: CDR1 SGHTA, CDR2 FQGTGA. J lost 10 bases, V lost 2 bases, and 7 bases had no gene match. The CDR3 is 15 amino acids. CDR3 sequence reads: CASSLATSGGQEQFF. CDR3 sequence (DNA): TGTGCCAGCAGCTTAGCCACTAGCGGGGGACAAGAGCAGTTCTTC.

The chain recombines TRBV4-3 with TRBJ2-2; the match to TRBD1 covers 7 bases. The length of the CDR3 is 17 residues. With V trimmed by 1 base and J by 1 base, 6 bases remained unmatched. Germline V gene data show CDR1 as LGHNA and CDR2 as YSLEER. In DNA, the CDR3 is TGCGCCAGCAGCCAAGTGCAGGGACAGCGGAACACCGGGGAGCTGTTTTTT. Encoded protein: CASSQVQGQRNTGELFF.

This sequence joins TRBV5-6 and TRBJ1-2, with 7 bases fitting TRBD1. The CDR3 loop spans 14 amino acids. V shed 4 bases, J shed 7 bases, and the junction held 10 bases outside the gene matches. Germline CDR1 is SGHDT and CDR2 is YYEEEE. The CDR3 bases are TGTGCCAGCAGCGTGATCAGGGGGTGGGGTGGCTACACCTTC. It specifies CASSVIRGWGGYTF.

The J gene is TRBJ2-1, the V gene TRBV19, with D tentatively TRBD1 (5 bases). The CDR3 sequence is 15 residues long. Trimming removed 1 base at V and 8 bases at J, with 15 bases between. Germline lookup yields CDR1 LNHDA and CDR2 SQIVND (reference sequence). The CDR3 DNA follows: TGTGCCAGTAGTATAGGACTCAGGGTTAGGGATGAGCAGTTCTTC. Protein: CASSIGLRVRDEQFF.

CDR3 in amino acids: CASSLSPSYEQYF. The DNA of the CDR3 is TGTGCCAGCAGCTTATCCCCTTCCTACGAGCAGTACTTC. The chain recombines TRBV11-3 with TRBJ2-7; D call uncertain. Trimming pared 2 bases from V and 1 base from J, leaving 6 bases between. Per germline, CDR1 SGHNT and CDR2 YENEEA. The CDR3 spans 13 residues.

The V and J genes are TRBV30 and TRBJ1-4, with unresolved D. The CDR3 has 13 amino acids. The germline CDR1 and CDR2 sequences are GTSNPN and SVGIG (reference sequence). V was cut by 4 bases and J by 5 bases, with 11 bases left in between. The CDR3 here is CAWKGGPNEKLFF. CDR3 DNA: TGTGCCTGGAAGGGAGGCCCAAATGAAAAACTGTTTTTT.

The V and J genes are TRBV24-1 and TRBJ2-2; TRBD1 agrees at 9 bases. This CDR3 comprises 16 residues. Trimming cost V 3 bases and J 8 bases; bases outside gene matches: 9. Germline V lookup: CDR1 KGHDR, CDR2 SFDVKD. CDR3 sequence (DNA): TGTGCCACCAGTGATGGTACAGGGGGCATTTGGGGGGAGCTGTTTTTT. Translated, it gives CATSDGTGGIWGELFF.

For the CDR3, the DNA is TGTGCCAGCAGACCACCGGGACAGGGAGCTGACCAGCATTTT. It specifies CASRPPGQGADQHF. The chain uses TRBV2 and TRBJ1-5; TRBD1 matches at 9 bases. Germline CDR1 and CDR2: SNHLY and FYNNEI. J was trimmed by 12 bases and V by 6 bases; bases with no gene match: 12. The CDR3 loop spans 14 amino acids. Supplemented by reference TRBV2 and TRBJ1-5, the full variable domain reads EPEVTQTPSHQVTQMGQEVILRCVPISNHLYFYWYRQILGQKVEFLVSFYNNEISEKSEIFDDQFSVERPDGSNFTLKIRSTKLEDSAMYFCASRPPGQGADQHFGDGTRLSIL.

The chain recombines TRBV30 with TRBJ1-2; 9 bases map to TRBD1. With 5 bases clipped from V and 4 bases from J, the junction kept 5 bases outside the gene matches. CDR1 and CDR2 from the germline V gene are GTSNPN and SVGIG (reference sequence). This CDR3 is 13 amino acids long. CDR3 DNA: TGTGCCTGGGGGGGACAGGGCAGCTATGGCTACACCTTC. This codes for CAWGGQGSYGYTF. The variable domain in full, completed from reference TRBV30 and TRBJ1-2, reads SQTIHQWPATLVQPVGSPLSLECTVEGTSNPNLYWYRQAAGRGLQLLFYSVGIGQISSEVPQNLSASRPQDRQFILSSKKLLLSDSGFYLCAWGGQGSYGYTFGSGTRLTVV.

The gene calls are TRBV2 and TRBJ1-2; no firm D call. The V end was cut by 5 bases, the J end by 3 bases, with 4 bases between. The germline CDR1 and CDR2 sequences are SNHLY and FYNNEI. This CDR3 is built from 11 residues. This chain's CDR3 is CASSLDYGYTF. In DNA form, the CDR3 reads TGTGCCAGCAGTCTCGACTATGGCTACACCTTC.

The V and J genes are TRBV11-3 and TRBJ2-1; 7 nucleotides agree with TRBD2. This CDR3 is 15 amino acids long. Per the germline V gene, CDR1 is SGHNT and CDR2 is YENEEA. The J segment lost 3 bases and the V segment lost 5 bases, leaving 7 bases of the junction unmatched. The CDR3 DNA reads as TGTGCCAGCAGCGATCAGACTAGCAGCTACAATGAGCAGTTCTTC. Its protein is CASSDQTSSYNEQFF. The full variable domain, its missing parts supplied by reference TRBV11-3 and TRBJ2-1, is EAGVVQSPRYKIIEKKQPVAFWCNPISGHNTLYWYLQNLGQGPELLIRYENEEAVDDSQLPKDRFSAERLKGVDSTLKIQPAELGDSAVYLCASSDQTSSYNEQFFGPGTRLTVL.

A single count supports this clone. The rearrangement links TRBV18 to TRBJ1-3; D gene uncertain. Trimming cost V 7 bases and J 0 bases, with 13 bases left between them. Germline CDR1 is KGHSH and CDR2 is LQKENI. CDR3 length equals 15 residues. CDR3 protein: CASFGGLHSGNTIYF. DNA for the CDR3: TGTGCCAGCTTCGGTGGACTACACTCTGGAAACACCATATATTTT. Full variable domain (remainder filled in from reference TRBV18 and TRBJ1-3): NAGVMQNPRHLVRRRGQEARLRCSPMKGHSHVYWYRQLPEEGLKFMVYLQKENIIDESGMPKERFSAEFPKEGPSILRIQQVVRGDSAAYFCASFGGLHSGNTIYFGEGSWLTVV.

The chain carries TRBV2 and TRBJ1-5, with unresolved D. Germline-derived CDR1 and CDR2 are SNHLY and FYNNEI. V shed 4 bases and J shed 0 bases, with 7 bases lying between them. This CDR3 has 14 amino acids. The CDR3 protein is CASSGGNSNQPQHF. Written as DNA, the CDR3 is TGTGCCAGCAGTGGAGGAAATAGCAATCAGCCCCAGCATTTT. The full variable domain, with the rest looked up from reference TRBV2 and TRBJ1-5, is EPEVTQTPSHQVTQMGQEVILRCVPISNHLYFYWYRQILGQKVEFLVSFYNNEISEKSEIFDDQFSVERPDGSNFTLKIRSTKLEDSAMYFCASSGGNSNQPQHFGDGTRLSIL.